The next 23 T cell receptor beta chains were all read from a single sample in a study of T cells in Graves' hyperthyroidism and ophthalmopathy. TCR beta CDR3 region amplification was performed from RNA transcripts. RT-PCR in the first round (using the HTBI primer set) targeted the TCR CDR3. A single record per CDR3 protein comes from TCRdb applying MiXCR to the multiplex PCR reads. The table includes about 260,000 distinct CDR3 sequences, about 25% detected once. The source material was blood. The receptors here all came from a man in his forties with Graves' hyperthyroidism that later progressed to Graves' ophthalmopathy.

On this clonotype itself: One end of the junction does not line up with germline, which may come from a read error. The chain is built from TRBV19 and TRBJ1-1; possibly TRBD1 for D (5 bases). This CDR3 has 16 residues. The germline V gene encodes CDR1 LNHDA and CDR2 SQIVND (reference sequence). The CDR3: CSSSWQGSPRGTEAFF. The CDR3 DNA reads TGTTCCAGTAGTTGGCAGGGAAGCCCTAGGGGCACTGAAGCTTTCTTT.

The V gene is TRBV20-1, the J gene TRBJ2-5; 7 bases map to TRBD2. Germline values: CDR1 DFQATT, CDR2 SNEGSKA (reference sequence). V lost 5 bases and J lost 2; bases outside the gene matches: 8. The CDR3 has 14 residues. The CDR3 DNA sequence: TGCAGTGCTGAAGCTTGGGGGGGTCAAGAGACCCAGTACTTC. This encodes CSAEAWGGQETQYF.

A note on this clonotype: At one end, the junction sequence differs from germline, possibly due to a read error. The V and J genes are TRBV10-2 and TRBJ2-7, with D possibly matching TRBD2 (5 bases). The CDR3 loop spans 15 amino acids. The V gene's germline CDR1 is WSHSY and CDR2 SAAADI. Written as DNA, the CDR3 is TGTGCCAGCTCACCGGGGTCCGGCCGCCCCTACGAGCAGTACTTC. Amino acid sequence: CASSPGSGRPYEQYF.

This clonotype appeared a single time. One junction end does not reproduce the germline sequence, and a read error may be involved. The chain uses TRBV12-3 or TRBV12-4 and TRBJ2-2; D might be TRBD1 or TRBD2, each matching 5 bases. This CDR3 region has 15 residues. The chain's CDR3 is CASRAEPGPTGELFF. As DNA, the CDR3 is TGTGCCAGCAGAGCGGAGCCGGGACCGACCGGGGAGCTGTTTTTC.

This clonotype was picked up many times. The V call is TRBV30, the J call TRBJ2-7; D might be TRBD1 or TRBD2, each matching 6 bases. With 8 bases removed from V and 4 bases from J, the gap between germline ends came to 21 bases. The CDR3 runs 14 residues. Germline V gene data show CDR1 as GTSNPN and CDR2 as SVGIG (reference sequence). In DNA, the CDR3 is TGTGCCCTAGGGTCGGGGGCCCTGGTATACGAGCAGTACTTC. Protein sequence: CALGSGALVYEQYF.

The table lists this clonotype with many counts. The gene calls are TRBV20-1 and TRBJ1-5; 7 bases map to TRBD1. V shed 6 bases, J shed 4 bases, and the junction held 9 bases outside the gene matches. This CDR3 has 14 amino acids. The germline V gene has CDR1 DFQATT and CDR2 SNEGSKA (reference sequence). The CDR3 loop is CSAILDRVNQPQHF. The DNA of the CDR3 is TGCAGTGCCATCCTAGACAGGGTGAATCAGCCCCAGCATTTT.

This chain links TRBV29-1 with TRBJ1-2, with 9 bases that match TRBD1. CDR1 is SQVTM, CDR2 ANQGSEA, per germline. The trim removed 7 bases at V and 8 bases at J, leaving 5 bases unmatched. CDR3 size: 11 residues. This CDR3 is CSAWTGEGYTF. The CDR3 nucleotides read TGCAGCGCCTGGACAGGGGAAGGCTACACCTTC. Combining the CDR3 with reference TRBV29-1 and TRBJ1-2 gives the whole variable domain SAVISQKPSRDICQRGTSLTIQCQVDSQVTMMFWYRQQPGQSLTLIATANQGSEATYESGFVIDKFPISRPNLTFSTLTVSNMSPEDSSIYLCSAWTGEGYTFGSGTRLTVV.

The chain uses TRBV6-2 or TRBV6-3 and TRBJ2-7; D is unclear. Germline V gene lookup returns CDR1 MNHEY and CDR2 SVGEGT. Trimming removed 4 bases at V and 3 bases at J, with 10 bases between. The CDR3 is 13 amino acids. The CDR3 DNA is TGTGCCAGCAGTTCCAGTCACCACTACGAGCAGTACTTC. Amino acids: CASSSSHHYEQYF.

The sample holds many counts of this clonotype. The chain couples TRBV6-5 to TRBJ2-7; 7 nucleotides line up with TRBD1. Germline V gives CDR1 MNHEY, CDR2 SVGAGI. This CDR3 is 12 amino acids long. V was pared by 5 bases and J by 7 bases, with 5 bases of the junction left unmatched. CDR3 nucleotides: TGTGCCAGCAGTACAGGGGCCCGAGAGCAGTACTTC. Its protein is CASSTGAREQYF.

The sample holds many counts of this clonotype. The chain recombines TRBV10-2 with TRBJ1-2; tentatively, D is TRBD1 (5 bases). Trimming shortened V by 8 bases and J by 6 bases, and 13 bases separated the two germline ends. CDR1 WSHSY and CDR2 SAAADI come from the germline V gene. The CDR3 sequence is 12 residues long. CDR3 protein: CASGPGGHGYTF. The CDR3 DNA reads as TGCGCCAGCGGCCCCGGGGGTCATGGCTACACCTTC.

This clonotype occurred many times. The genes are TRBV20-1 and TRBJ1-1; D uncertain. The V end lost 3 bases, the J end lost 5 bases, and 10 bases lay between the germline ends. This CDR3 has 12 amino acids. Germline V gives CDR1 DFQATT, CDR2 SNEGSKA (reference sequence). CDR3 DNA sequence: TGCAGTGCTAGGCTTCGGCGGACTGAAGCTTTCTTT. Its protein product is CSARLRRTEAFF.

This clonotype was picked up many times. The CDR3 DNA reads as TGCGCCAGCAGCTCGGAGCGGGAGGGCTACGAGCAGTACTTC. Translated: CASSSEREGYEQYF. The genes are TRBV5-1 and TRBJ2-7, with 10 bases fitting TRBD2. CDR3 length equals 14 residues. Germline values: CDR1 SGHRS, CDR2 YFSETQ. J lost 3 bases, V lost 3 bases, and 3 bases had no gene match.

This clonotype was seen many times. The chain couples TRBV14 to TRBJ2-5; 10 bases align to TRBD2. From germline, CDR1 is SGHDN and CDR2 FVKESK. CDR3 length: 15 amino acids. V lost 3 bases and J lost 2; bases outside the gene matches: 3. Here the CDR3 reads CASSHGLAVQETQYF. DNA for the CDR3: TGTGCCAGCAGCCACGGACTAGCGGTTCAAGAGACCCAGTACTTC.

Ten or more counts support this clonotype. This chain links TRBV5-1 with TRBJ2-7; D is perhaps TRBD2 (5 bases). V was shortened by 4 bases and J by 6 bases, with 23 bases between the two germline ends. CDR1 SGHRS and CDR2 YFSETQ come from the germline V gene. This CDR3 spans 16 amino acids. CDR3 DNA: TGCGCCAGCAGCCATACGGCCGGACTCGAGTCGGTCGAGCAGTACTTC. Its protein product is CASSHTAGLESVEQYF.

The table lists this clonotype with many counts. The chain employs TRBV28 and TRBJ2-7, with D tentatively TRBD2 (6 bases). In germline, CDR1 is MDHEN, CDR2 SYDVKM. CDR3 length equals 13 residues. V was trimmed by 6 bases and J by 2 bases, leaving 11 bases between them. The CDR3 region is CASRAGLAYEQYF. DNA for the CDR3: TGTGCCAGCAGGGCGGGACTTGCCTACGAGCAGTACTTC.

This clonotype was seen at least ten times. The genes are TRBV11-3 and TRBJ1-1; no clear D. The CDR3 runs to 14 residues. The germline CDR1 and CDR2 sequences are SGHNT and YENEEA. The V end lost 4 bases, the J end lost 1 base, and 10 bases lay between the germline ends. In DNA form, the CDR3 reads TGTGCCAGCAGCTCACTGAGGACGAACACTGAAGCTTTCTTT. This sequence encodes CASSSLRTNTEAFF. Drawing the rest from reference TRBV11-3 and TRBJ1-1, the complete variable domain is EAGVVQSPRYKIIEKKQPVAFWCNPISGHNTLYWYLQNLGQGPELLIRYENEEAVDDSQLPKDRFSAERLKGVDSTLKIQPAELGDSAVYLCASSSLRTNTEAFFGQGTRLTVV.

This clonotype has at least ten counts. This chain uses TRBV20-1 with TRBJ2-5; 12 bases agree with TRBD2. V gave up 5 bases and J gave up 2 bases; unmatched junction bases: 3. There are 14 residues in the CDR3. Germline V gene data show CDR1 as DFQATT and CDR2 as SNEGSKA (reference sequence). The CDR3 nucleotides read TGCAGTGCTGGCGGACTAGCGGGACAAGAGACCCAGTACTTC. This sequence encodes CSAGGLAGQETQYF.

The chain uses TRBV6-1 and TRBJ1-1; no reliable D call. V lost 5 bases, J lost 7 bases, and 14 bases lay in between. The germline CDR1 and CDR2 sequences are MNHNS and SASEGT. The CDR3 loop spans 13 amino acids. CDR3 DNA sequence: TGTGCCAGCAGTACCCGGATCGTGCGTGAAGCTTTCTTT. It is translated as CASSTRIVREAFF.

This clonotype was seen ten or more times. The chain uses TRBV4-2 and TRBJ2-7; 7 nucleotides align to TRBD1. J gave up 2 bases and V 2 bases, and 15 bases lay outside the gene matches. Germline V gene sequence: CDR1 LGHNA, CDR2 YNFKEQ. CDR3 length equals 18 residues. The CDR3 region has the DNA TGTGCCAGCAGCCAACAGACGGTGGGACAGTCGTCCCCCTACGAGCAGTACTTC. This gives the protein CASSQQTVGQSSPYEQYF.

This clonotype came up many times. The chain carries TRBV6-5 and TRBJ2-7; 8 nucleotides align to TRBD2. Germline V CDR1 and CDR2: MNHEY, SVGAGI. This CDR3 spans 15 amino acids. V shed 0 bases and J 1 base; nucleotides not matched to a gene: 2. The CDR3 loop is CASSYSERGSYEQYF. CDR3 nucleotides: TGTGCCAGCAGTTACTCGGAGCGGGGGTCCTACGAGCAGTACTTC.

This sequence joins TRBV20-1 and TRBJ2-4; possibly TRBD1 or TRBD2 for D (5 bases each). Trimming shortened V by 0 bases and J by 7 bases, and 16 bases separated the two germline ends. This CDR3 contains 15 residues. Germline-derived CDR1 and CDR2 are DFQATT and SNEGSKA (reference sequence). The CDR3 loop is CSARDPGRLGNIQYF. DNA of the CDR3: TGCAGTGCTAGAGATCCGGGGCGGTTGGGGAACATTCAGTACTTC.

The V and J genes are TRBV12-3 or TRBV12-4 and TRBJ1-5; TRBD1 matches at 7 bases. The CDR3 is 13 residues long. Losses at the gene ends were 8 bases for V and 4 bases for J; bases not matched to a gene: 5. Here the CDR3 reads CASRRDRNQPQHF. DNA of the CDR3: TGTGCCAGCCGCCGGGACAGAAATCAGCCCCAGCATTTT.

The rearrangement links TRBV19 to TRBJ1-5; maybe TRBD1 (6 bases). The germline V gene has CDR1 LNHDA and CDR2 SQIVND (reference sequence). V was trimmed by 9 bases and J by 2 bases, leaving 17 bases between them. This CDR3 has 15 amino acids. CDR3 DNA: TGTGCCAGCCATCAAACAGGGTCGGGCAATCAGCCCCAGCATTTT. It specifies CASHQTGSGNQPQHF. The complete variable domain, with remaining parts taken from reference TRBV19 and TRBJ1-5, reads DGGITQSPKYLFRKEGQNVTLSCEQNLNHDAMYWYRQDPGQGLRLIYYSQIVNDFQKGDIAEGYSVSREKKESFPLTVTSAQKNPTAFYLCASHQTGSGNQPQHFGDGTRLSIL.